This T cell receptor beta chain was retrieved from a study of blood T cells in healthy people across ages. The study, taken as a whole, reports: The study found more naive CD4+ cells and higher diversity in long-lived than aged donors.

Concerning this clonotype: Its target is unknown.

Germline CDR1 WNHNN, CDR2 SYGVQD (reference sequence). The CDR3 consists of 15 residues. For the second PCR, which ran for roughly 7 to 11 cycles, a sample-barcoded 5' primer and a J-beta primer mix were used. Samples each returned at least 3 million CDR3-containing paired-end reads. One entry per CDR3 protein results from TCRdb running MiXCR on the 5' RACE reads. This sample yields about 1.8 million distinct CDR3 sequences, of which 49% are seen a single time; 2% to 2.5% belongs to the top ten. The TCR comes from a woman aged 35 to 49 in good health. The sequenced sample was blood. This chain links TRBV10-1 with TRBJ2-5; D possibly corresponds to TRBD2 (6 bases). The end of the DNA is better explained by TRBJ2-7, so the J call may be wrong. The CDR3 DNA reads as TGCGCCAGCAGTCCCGATTCCCGCGGGACCCACGAGCAGTACTTC. Translated, it gives CASSPDSRGTHEQYF.